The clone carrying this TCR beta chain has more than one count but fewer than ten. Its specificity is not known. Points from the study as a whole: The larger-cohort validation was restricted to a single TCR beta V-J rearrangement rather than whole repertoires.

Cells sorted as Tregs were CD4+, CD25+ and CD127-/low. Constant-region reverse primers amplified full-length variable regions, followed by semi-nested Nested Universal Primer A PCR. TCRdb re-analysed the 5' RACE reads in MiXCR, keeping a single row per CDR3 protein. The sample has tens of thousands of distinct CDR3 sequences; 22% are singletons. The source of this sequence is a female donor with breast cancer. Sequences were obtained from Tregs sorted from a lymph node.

CDR3 DNA: TGTGCCAGCAGTTTGGTGTTCCGGAACACCGGGGAGCTGTTTTTT. This translates into CASSLVFRNTGELFF. The V call is TRBV28, the J call TRBJ2-2; D gene unclear. Trimming removed 3 bases at V and 1 base at J, with 9 bases between. The germline CDR1 and CDR2 sequences are MDHEN and SYDVKM. This CDR3 is built from 15 residues.